This T cell receptor beta chain was retrieved from a study of cytomegalovirus exposure and HLA in healthy donors. The study ran its PCR with 60 Vbeta and 13 Jbeta primers. The method was immunoSEQ multiplex PCR; TCRdb's version includes in-frame clones alone and lacks a portion of them. Of around 67,000 clones listed, approximately 58% are singletons. With 0 bases clipped from V and 5 bases from J, the junction kept 8 bases outside the gene matches. Germline V gives CDR1 SGDLS, CDR2 YYNGEE. This CDR3 is 17 amino acids long. The TCR originated in a woman aged 50 to 60 in good health and CMV-seronegative. The V gene is TRBV9, the J gene TRBJ2-5; 12 bases match TRBD2. Sequenced sample: PBMCs. Here the CDR3 reads CASSVEGLAGQGETQYF. CDR3 coding DNA: TGTGCCAGCAGCGTAGAAGGACTAGCGGGACAGGGGGAGACCCAGTACTTC.